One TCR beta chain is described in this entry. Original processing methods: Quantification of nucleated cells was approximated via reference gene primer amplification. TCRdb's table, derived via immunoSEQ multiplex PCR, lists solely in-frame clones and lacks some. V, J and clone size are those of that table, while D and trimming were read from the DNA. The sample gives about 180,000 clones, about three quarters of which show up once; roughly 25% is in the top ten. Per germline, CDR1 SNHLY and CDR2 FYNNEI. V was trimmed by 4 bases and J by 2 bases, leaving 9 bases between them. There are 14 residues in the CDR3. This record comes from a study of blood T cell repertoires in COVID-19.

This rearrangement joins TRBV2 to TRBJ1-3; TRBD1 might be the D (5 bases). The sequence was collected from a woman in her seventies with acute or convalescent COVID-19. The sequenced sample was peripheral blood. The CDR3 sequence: CASSGQRAGNTIYF. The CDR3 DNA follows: TGTGCCAGCAGTGGACAGCGGGCTGGAAACACCATATATTTT.